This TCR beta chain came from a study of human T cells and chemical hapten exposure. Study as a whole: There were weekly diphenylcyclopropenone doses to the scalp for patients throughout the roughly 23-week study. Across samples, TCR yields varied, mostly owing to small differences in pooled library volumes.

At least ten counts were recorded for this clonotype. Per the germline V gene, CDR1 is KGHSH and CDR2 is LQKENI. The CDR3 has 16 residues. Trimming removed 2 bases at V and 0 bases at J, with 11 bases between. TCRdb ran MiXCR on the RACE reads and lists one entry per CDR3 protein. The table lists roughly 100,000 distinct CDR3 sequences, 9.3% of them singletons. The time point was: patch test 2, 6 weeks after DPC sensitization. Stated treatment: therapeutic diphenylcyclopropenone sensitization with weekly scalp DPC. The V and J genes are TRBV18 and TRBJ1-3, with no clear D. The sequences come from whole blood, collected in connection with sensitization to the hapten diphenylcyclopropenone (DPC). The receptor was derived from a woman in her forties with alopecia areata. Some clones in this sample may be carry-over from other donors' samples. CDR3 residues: CASSPFDASSGNTIYF. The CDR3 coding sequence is TGTGCCAGCTCACCATTCGACGCCTCCTCTGGAAACACCATATATTTT.